This TCR beta chain was recorded in a study of blood T cell repertoires in COVID-19. Whole-study context: Sources were T cells, B-cell-depleted T cells, or PBMCs; the material itself was cDNA or gDNA.

Sequencing used immunoSEQ multiplex PCR; TCRdb keeps in-frame clones, though not all of them. This table holds about 21,000 clones, 91% found once. The germline V gene encodes CDR1 LGHDT and CDR2 YNNKEL (reference sequence). CDR3 size: 13 residues. Deletions cut 1 base from V and 5 bases from J, with 6 bases between. This sequence was found in a man in his 70s with active COVID-19. This sequence joins TRBV3-1 (or the pseudogene TRBV3-2) and TRBJ2-1, with a tentative D call TRBD1 (5 bases). The sequencing sample was made of peripheral blood. The CDR3 is CASSQGGDNEQFF. CDR3 DNA: TGTGCCAGCAGCCAAGGGGGCGACAATGAGCAGTTCTTC.